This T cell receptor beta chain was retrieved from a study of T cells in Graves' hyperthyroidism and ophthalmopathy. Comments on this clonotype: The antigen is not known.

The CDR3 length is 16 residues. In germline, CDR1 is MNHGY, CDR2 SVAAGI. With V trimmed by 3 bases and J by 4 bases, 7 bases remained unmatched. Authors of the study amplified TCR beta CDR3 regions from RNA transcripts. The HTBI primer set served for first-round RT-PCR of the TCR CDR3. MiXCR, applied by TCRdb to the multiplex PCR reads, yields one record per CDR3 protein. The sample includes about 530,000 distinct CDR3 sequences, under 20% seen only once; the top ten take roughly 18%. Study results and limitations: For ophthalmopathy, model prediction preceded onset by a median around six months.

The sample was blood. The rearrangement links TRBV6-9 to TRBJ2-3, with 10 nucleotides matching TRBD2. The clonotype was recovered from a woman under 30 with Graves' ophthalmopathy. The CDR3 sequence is CASSYLGTSVADTQYF. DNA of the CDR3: TGTGCCAGCAGTTACCTCGGGACTAGCGTCGCAGATACGCAGTATTTT.